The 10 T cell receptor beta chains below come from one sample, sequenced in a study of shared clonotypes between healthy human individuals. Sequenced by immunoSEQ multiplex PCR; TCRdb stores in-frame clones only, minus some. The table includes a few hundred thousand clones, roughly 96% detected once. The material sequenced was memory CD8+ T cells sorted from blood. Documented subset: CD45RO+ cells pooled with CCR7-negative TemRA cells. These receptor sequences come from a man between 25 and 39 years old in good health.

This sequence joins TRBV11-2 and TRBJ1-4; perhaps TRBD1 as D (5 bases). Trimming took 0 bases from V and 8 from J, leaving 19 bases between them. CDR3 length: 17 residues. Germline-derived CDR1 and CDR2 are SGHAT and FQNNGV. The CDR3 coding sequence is TGTGCCAGCAGCTTAGATCTGGCTTTAGGGACGCGGGAAAAACTGTTTTTT. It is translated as CASSLDLALGTREKLFF.

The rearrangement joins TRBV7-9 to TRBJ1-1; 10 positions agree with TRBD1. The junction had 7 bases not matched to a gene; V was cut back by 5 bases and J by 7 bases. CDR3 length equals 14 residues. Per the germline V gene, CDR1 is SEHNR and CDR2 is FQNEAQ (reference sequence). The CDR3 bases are TGTGCCAGCAGCCCCGGACAGGGGGAGGGTGAAGCTTTCTTT. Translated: CASSPGQGEGEAFF.

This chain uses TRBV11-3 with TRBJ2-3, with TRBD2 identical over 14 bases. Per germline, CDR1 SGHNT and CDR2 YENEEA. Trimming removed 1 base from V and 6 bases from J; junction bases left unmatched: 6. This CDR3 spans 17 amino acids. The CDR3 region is CASSLGLGTSGSDTQYF. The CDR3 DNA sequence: TGTGCCAGCAGCTTAGGATTAGGGACTAGCGGGAGTGATACGCAGTATTTT.

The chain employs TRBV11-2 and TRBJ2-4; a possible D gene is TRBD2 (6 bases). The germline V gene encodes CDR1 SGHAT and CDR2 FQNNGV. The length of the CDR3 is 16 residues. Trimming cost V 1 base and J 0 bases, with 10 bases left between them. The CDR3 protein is CASSLGGGTAKNIQYF. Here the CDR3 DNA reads TGTGCCAGCAGCTTAGGTGGCGGGACAGCCAAAAACATTCAGTACTTC.

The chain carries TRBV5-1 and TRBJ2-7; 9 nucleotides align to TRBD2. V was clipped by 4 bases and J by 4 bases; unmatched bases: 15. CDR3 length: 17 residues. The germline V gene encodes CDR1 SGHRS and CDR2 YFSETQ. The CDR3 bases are TGCGCCAGCAGCCTTGATAGCGGGAGTAAAGGGGGGTACGAGCAGTACTTC. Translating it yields CASSLDSGSKGGYEQYF. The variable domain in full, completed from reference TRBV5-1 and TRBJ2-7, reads KAGVTQTPRYLIKTRGQQVTLSCSPISGHRSVSWYQQTPGQGLQFLFEYFSETQRNKGNFPGRFSGRQFSNSRSEMNVSTLELGDSALYLCASSLDSGSKGGYEQYFGPGTRLTVT.

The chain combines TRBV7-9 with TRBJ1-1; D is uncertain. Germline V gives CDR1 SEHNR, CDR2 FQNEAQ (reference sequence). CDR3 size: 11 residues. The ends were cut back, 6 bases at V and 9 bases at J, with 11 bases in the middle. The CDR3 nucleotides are TGTGCCAGCAGAACCGGGTGGAAAGCTTTCTTT. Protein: CASRTGWKAFF.

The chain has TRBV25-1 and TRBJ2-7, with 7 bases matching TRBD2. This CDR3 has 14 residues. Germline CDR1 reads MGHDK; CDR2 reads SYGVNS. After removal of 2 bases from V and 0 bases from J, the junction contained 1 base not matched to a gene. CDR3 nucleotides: TGTGCCAGCAGTGAACTAGCGGCCTCCTACGAGCAGTACTTC. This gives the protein CASSELAASYEQYF.

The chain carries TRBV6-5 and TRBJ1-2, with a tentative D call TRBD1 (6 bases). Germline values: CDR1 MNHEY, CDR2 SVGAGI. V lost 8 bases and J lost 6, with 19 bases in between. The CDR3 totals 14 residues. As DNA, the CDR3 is TGTGCCAGCCGGTCTCTAGACAGGTCGAATGGCTACACCTTC. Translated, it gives CASRSLDRSNGYTF.

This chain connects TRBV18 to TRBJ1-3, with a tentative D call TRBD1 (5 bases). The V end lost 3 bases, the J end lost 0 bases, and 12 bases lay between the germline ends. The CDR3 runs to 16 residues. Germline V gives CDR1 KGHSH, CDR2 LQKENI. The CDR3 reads CASSPVQAFSGNTIYF. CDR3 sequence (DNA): TGTGCCAGCTCACCGGTACAGGCCTTCTCTGGAAACACCATATATTTT.

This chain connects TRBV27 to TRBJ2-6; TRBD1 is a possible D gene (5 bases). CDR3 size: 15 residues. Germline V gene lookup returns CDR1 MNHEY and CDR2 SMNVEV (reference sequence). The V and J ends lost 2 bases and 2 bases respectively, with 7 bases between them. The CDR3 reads CASSLKGTGANVLTF. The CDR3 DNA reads TGTGCCAGCAGTTTAAAGGGGACTGGGGCCAACGTCCTGACTTTC.